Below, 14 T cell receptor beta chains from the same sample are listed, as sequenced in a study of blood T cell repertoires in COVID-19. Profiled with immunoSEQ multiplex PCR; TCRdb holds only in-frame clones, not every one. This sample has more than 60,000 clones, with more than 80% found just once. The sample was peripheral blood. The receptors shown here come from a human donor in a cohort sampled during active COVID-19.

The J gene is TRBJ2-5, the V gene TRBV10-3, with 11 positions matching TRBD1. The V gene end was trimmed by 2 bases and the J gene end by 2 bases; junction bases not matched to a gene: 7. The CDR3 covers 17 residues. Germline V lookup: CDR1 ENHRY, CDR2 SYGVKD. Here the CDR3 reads CAISERGQGGEQETQYF. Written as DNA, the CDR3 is TGTGCCATCAGTGAGCGGGGACAGGGGGGGGAACAAGAGACCCAGTACTTC.

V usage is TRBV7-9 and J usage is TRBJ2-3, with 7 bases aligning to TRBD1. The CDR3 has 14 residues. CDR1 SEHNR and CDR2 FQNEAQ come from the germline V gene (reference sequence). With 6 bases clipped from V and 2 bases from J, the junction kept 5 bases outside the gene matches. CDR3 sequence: CASRPGQITDTQYF. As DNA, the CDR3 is TGTGCCAGCAGGCCGGGACAGATCACAGATACGCAGTATTTT. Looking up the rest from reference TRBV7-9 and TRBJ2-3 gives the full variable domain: DTGVSQNPRHKITKRGQNVTFRCDPISEHNRLYWYRQTLGQGPEFLTYFQNEAQLEKSRLLSDRFSAERPKGSFSTLEIQRTEQGDSAMYLCASRPGQITDTQYFGPGTRLTVL.

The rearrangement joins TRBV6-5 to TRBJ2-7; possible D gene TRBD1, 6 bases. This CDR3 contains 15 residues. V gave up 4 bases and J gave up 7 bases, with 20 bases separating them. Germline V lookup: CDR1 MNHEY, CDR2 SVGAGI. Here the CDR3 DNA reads TGTGCCAGCAGTTCGGGCGGACAGTCCACGGGGGAGCAGTACTTC. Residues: CASSSGGQSTGEQYF.

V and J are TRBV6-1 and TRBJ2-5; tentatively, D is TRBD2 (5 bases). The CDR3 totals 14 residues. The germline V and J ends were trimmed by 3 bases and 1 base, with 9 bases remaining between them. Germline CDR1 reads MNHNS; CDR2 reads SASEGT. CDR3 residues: CASSERVGQETQYF. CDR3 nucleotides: TGTGCCAGCAGTGAGAGGGTCGGCCAAGAGACCCAGTACTTC.

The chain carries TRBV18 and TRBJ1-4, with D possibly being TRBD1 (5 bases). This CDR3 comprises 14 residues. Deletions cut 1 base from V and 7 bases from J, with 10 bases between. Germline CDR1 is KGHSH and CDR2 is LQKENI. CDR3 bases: TGTGCCAGCTCACCACAGGGGTCCGGTGAAAAACTGTTTTTT. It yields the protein CASSPQGSGEKLFF.

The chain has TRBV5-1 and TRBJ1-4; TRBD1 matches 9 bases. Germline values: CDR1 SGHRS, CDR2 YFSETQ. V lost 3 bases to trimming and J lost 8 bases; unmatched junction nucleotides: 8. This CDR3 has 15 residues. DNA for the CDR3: TGCGCCAGCAGCTCACAGGGGGCAAGGGGAGAAAAACTGTTTTTT. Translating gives CASSSQGARGEKLFF.

In DNA form, the CDR3 reads TGTGCCACCAGCGGGGGGACTAAGGATGAGCAGTTCTTC. Translating gives CATSGGTKDEQFF. This chain joins TRBV15 and TRBJ2-1, with 7 bases identical to TRBD2. Trimming cost V 5 bases and J 8 bases; bases outside gene matches: 6. Germline V gives CDR1 LNHNV, CDR2 YYDKDF (reference sequence). The CDR3 sequence is 13 residues long.

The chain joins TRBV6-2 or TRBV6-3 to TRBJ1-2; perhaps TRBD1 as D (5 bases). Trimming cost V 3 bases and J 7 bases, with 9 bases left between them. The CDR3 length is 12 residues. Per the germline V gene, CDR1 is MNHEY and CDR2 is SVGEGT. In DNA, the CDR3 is TGTGCCAGCAGTTATCGGGGGATTGGCTACACCTTC. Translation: CASSYRGIGYTF.

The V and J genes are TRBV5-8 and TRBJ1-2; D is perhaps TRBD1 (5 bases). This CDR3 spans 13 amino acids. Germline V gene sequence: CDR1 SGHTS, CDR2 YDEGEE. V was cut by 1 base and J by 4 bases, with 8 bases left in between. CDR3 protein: CASSLRQGYGYTF. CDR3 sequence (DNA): TGTGCCAGCAGCTTGCGGCAGGGCTATGGCTACACCTTC.

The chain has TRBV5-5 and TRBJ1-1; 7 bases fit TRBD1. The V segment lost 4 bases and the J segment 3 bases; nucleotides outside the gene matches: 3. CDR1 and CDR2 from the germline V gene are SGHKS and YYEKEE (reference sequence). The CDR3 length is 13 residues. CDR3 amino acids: CASSATGYTEAFF. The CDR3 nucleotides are TGTGCCAGCAGCGCGACAGGGTACACTGAAGCTTTCTTT.

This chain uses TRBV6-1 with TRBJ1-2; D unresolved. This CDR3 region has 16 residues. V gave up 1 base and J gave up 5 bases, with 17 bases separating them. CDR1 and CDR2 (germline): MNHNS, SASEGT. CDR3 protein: CASSEGTASTLYGYTF. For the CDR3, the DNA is TGTGCCAGCAGTGAAGGAACAGCCAGTACCCTTTATGGCTACACCTTC.

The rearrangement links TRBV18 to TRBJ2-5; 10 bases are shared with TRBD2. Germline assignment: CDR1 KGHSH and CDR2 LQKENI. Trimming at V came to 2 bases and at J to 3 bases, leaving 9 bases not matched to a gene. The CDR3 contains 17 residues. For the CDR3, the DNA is TGTGCCAGCTCACCAGGGGCTAGCGGGGGTCCAAAAGAGACCCAGTACTTC. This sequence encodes CASSPGASGGPKETQYF.

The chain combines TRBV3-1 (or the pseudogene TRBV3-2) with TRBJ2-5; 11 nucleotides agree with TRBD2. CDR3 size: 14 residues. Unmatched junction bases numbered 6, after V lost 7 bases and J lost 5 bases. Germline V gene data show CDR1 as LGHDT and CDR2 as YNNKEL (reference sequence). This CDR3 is CASTGLAGGETQYF. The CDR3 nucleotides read TGTGCCAGCACAGGTTTAGCGGGGGGGGAGACCCAGTACTTC.

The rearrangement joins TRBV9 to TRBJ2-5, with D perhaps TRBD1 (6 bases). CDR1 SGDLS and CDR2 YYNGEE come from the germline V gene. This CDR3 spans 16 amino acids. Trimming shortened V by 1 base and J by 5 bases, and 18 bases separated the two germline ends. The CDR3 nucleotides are TGTGCCAGCAGCGTATCGAGGGGGTCGCTCCAGGAGACCCAGTACTTC. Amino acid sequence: CASSVSRGSLQETQYF.